These T cell receptor beta chains were read from a single sample in a study of T cells after yellow fever vaccination. TCRdb used MiXCR to reprocess the 5' RACE reads, holding one entry per CDR3 protein. The sample comprises 100,000 or so distinct CDR3 sequences, more than 7.5% of which are singletons, and roughly 15% rests with the top ten. The sequencing used CD8+ T cells not binding an NS4B(214-222) dextramer, sorted from PBMCs, collected more than 13 days after the first yellow fever vaccination. Every receptor here comes from a man between 18 and 29 years old who received the YFV17D yellow fever vaccine. Each CDR3 is given with its conserved first and last residue. A D gene is named only where the DNA matches it firmly. The size entry is marked missing in some rows and otherwise reads once, few, many or a size class.

D: TRBD1
J: TRBJ2-5
V: TRBV6-5
size: few
DNA: TGTGCCAGCAGATATCTAACGACAGGGGGAATTGAGACCCAGTACTTC
CDR3: CASRYLTTGGIETQYF

D: TRBD1
J: TRBJ1-3
V: TRBV4-2
size: few
DNA: TGTGCCAGCAGCCCGGGACAGACCATACTATATTTT
CDR3: CASSPGQTILYF

D: NA
J: TRBJ2-1
V: TRBV6-5
size: NA
DNA: TGTGCCAGCAGTTACGATCGGGCCTCCTACAATGAGCAGTTCTTC
CDR3: CASSYDRASYNEQFF

D: NA
J: TRBJ2-1
V: TRBV12-3/TRBV12-4
size: few
DNA: TGTGCCGGACGCCTGGGCAATGAGCAGTTCTTC
CDR3: CAGRLGNEQFF

D: NA
J: TRBJ2-5
V: TRBV6-5
size: few
DNA: TGTGCCAGCAGTTACCCCGGTGCTGAAGAGACCCAGTACTTC
CDR3: CASSYPGAEETQYF

D: NA
J: TRBJ2-7
V: TRBV7-9
size: NA
DNA: TGTGCCAGCAGCTTGTTGTACGAGCAGTACTTC
CDR3: CASSLLYEQYF

D: TRBD1
J: TRBJ1-2
V: TRBV29-1
size: many
DNA: TGCAGCGTTGAAGACCGGGACAGGGGATATGGCTACACCTTC
CDR3: CSVEDRDRGYGYTF

D: NA
J: TRBJ2-1
V: TRBV4-2
size: many
DNA: TGTGCCAGCAGCCCTAGTCAGGAGCGGTACAATGAGCAGTTCTTC
CDR3: CASSPSQERYNEQFF

D: TRBD1
J: TRBJ1-4
V: TRBV20-1
size: few
DNA: TGCAGTGCTCCCGAGGGGGACAGAAAAAAACTGTTTTTT
CDR3: CSAPEGDRKKLFF

D: NA
J: TRBJ2-1
V: TRBV20-1
size: few
DNA: TGCAGTGCTAGAGGACTAGTGGACAATGAGCAGTTCTTC
CDR3: CSARGLVDNEQFF

D: TRBD1
J: TRBJ1-1
V: TRBV6-2/TRBV6-3
size: few
DNA: TGTGCCAGCAGGGCGGACAGGGAGATCACTGAAGCTTTCTTT
CDR3: CASRADREITEAFF

D: TRBD1
J: TRBJ1-2
V: TRBV7-2
size: few
DNA: TGTGCCAGCAGCTTGAGGCAGGGGGACTATGGCTACACCTTC
CDR3: CASSLRQGDYGYTF

D: TRBD1
J: TRBJ1-2
V: TRBV6-1
size: few
DNA: TGTGCCAGCAGTGCAGGGGGAGATTCTTATGGCTACACCTTC
CDR3: CASSAGGDSYGYTF

D: NA
J: TRBJ1-4
V: TRBV2
size: few
DNA: TGTGCCAGCAGTTTGATGGGGGGCGGTTTTGAAAAACTGTTTTTT
CDR3: CASSLMGGGFEKLFF

D: NA
J: TRBJ1-6
V: TRBV20-1
size: few
DNA: TGCAGTGCTAGAGAGGCTGCGTATTCACCCCTCCACTTT
CDR3: CSAREAAYSPLHF

D: NA
J: TRBJ2-1
V: TRBV20-1
size: many
DNA: TGCAGTGCTAGGTTCCAGCCATCCGTCTACAATGAGCAGTTCTTC
CDR3: CSARFQPSVYNEQFF

D: TRBD1
J: TRBJ1-2
V: TRBV29-1
size: NA
DNA: TGCAGCGTTGAAGTACAGGGGCCCCTCTATGGCTACACCTTC
CDR3: CSVEVQGPLYGYTF